This T cell receptor (beta chain) is drawn from a study of vaccination effects on CD4 cells after COVID-19. Study in general: The participants, recipients of two vaccine doses, got either BNT162b2 or mRNA-1273.

Sequencing used immunoSEQ multiplex PCR; TCRdb keeps in-frame clones, though not all of them. The table has about 73,000 clones, 78% seen once. The sample holds one count of this clone. Its target is unknown. Sequencing in the ViraFEST assay came after antigen-specific CD4+ T cells had been expanded with viral peptide pools, which were used to stimulate PBMC. When 10 to 11 days of culture had elapsed, CD4+ T cells were isolated. Previously uninfected by SARS-CoV-2, the vaccine recipients also showed negative nucleocapsid antibodies. CDR1 and CDR2 from the germline V gene are SNHLY and FYNNEI. V lost 6 bases and J lost 4, with 3 bases in between. This CDR3 spans 10 amino acids.

Sample: CD4+ T cells from PBMCs cultured with SARS-CoV-2 spike peptides, taken before COVID-19 vaccination. The chain carries TRBV2 and TRBJ2-5; D is unclear. This clonotype originated in a human donor who received a COVID-19 vaccine. The CDR3 loop is CASRGETQYF. CDR3 sequence (DNA): TGTGCCAGCAGAGGAGAGACCCAGTACTTC.